This T cell receptor (beta chain) was recorded in a study of blood T cell repertoires in COVID-19. Clones were read by immunoSEQ multiplex PCR, and TCRdb kept only the in-frame ones, dropping some. The sample carries some 180,000 clones, 70% to 80% recorded once. CDR1 is KGHDR and CDR2 is SFDVKD in the germline V gene. Trimming at V came to 3 bases and at J to 5 bases, leaving 8 bases not matched to a gene. The CDR3 has 15 amino acids. The material sequenced was PBMCs or T cells enriched from blood (not recorded which). V is TRBV24-1 and J is TRBJ1-2, with 7 bases that match TRBD1. The source is a man between 60 and 70 years old who had been exposed to COVID-19. For the CDR3, the DNA is TGTGCCACCAGTGATCGAAGACAGGGATGGTATGGCTACACCTTC. It translates to CATSDRRQGWYGYTF.